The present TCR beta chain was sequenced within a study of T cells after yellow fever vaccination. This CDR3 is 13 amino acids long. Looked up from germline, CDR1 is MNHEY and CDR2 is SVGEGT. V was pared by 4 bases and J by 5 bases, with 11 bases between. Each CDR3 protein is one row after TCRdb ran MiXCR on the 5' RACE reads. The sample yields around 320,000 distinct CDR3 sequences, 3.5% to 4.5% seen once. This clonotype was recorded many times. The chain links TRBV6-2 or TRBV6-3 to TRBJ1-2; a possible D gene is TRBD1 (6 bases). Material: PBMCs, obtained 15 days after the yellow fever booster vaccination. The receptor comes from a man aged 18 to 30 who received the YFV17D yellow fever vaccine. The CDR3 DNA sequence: TGTGCCAGCAGTTCCAACAGGGCATATGGCTACACCTTC. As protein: CASSSNRAYGYTF.